The 9 T cell receptor beta chains given below trace back to one sample, sequenced in a study of T cell responses to AZD1222 COVID-19 vaccine. Assay: immunoSEQ multiplex PCR; the TCRdb copy retains only in-frame clones and omits some. This sample has 130,000 or so clones, with over 75% found just once. The sequences come from peripheral blood, collected on day 0 of AZD1222 vaccination. The receptor source for this set is an adult in good health.

V gene TRBV9 combines with J gene TRBJ2-7; tentatively, D is TRBD2 (5 bases). From germline, CDR1 is SGDLS and CDR2 YYNGEE. CDR3 length equals 13 residues. V lost 3 bases and J lost 1, with 8 bases in between. This chain's CDR3 is CASSGGKSYEQYF. The CDR3, as DNA: TGTGCCAGCAGCGGAGGGAAATCCTACGAGCAGTACTTC.

This clone was counted between two and nine times. The chain links TRBV4-1 to TRBJ1-2; no clear D. Germline CDR1 MGHRA, CDR2 YSYEKL. V lost 2 bases to trimming and J lost 2 bases, with 12 bases between them. The length of the CDR3 is 15 residues. CDR3 DNA: TGCGCCAGCAGCCAATCAACCGCTGAAAACTATGGCTACACCTTC. Translating it yields CASSQSTAENYGYTF.

The V gene is TRBV4-1, the J gene TRBJ1-6; D gene uncertain. The germline CDR1 and CDR2 sequences are MGHRA and YSYEKL. Between the trimmed V and J ends, which lost 5 bases and 5 bases, there was a span of 4 bases. The CDR3 has 12 residues. The chain's CDR3 is CASSLDNSPLHF. DNA of the CDR3: TGCGCCAGCAGCTTAGATAATTCACCCCTCCACTTT.

The chain combines TRBV28 with TRBJ1-2, with unresolved D. Germline V gene lookup returns CDR1 MDHEN and CDR2 SYDVKM. The CDR3 covers 13 residues. The V end lost 8 bases, the J end lost 4 bases, and 14 bases lay between the germline ends. Written as DNA, the CDR3 is TGTGCCAGCTTCCGGGGAGGGATCTATGGCTACACCTTC. It encodes CASFRGGIYGYTF.

This rearrangement joins TRBV4-3 to TRBJ2-5; the match to TRBD2 covers 13 bases. This CDR3 has 16 amino acids. V was pared by 5 bases and J by 4 bases, with 7 bases of the junction left unmatched. In germline, CDR1 is LGHNA, CDR2 YSLEER. CDR3 nucleotide sequence: TGCGCCAGCAGCGTCCGACTAGCGGGGGGCCCAGAGACCCAGTACTTC. This sequence encodes CASSVRLAGGPETQYF.

This clone occurred a few times. The chain is built from TRBV28 and TRBJ1-5, with 10 bases fitting TRBD1. The CDR3 is made up of 16 amino acids. CDR1 MDHEN and CDR2 SYDVKM come from the germline V gene. Losses at the gene ends were 2 bases for V and 7 bases for J; bases not matched to a gene: 8. In DNA, the CDR3 is TGTGCCAGCAGTTTACCGGGACAGGGGACGAGGCAGCCCCAGCATTTT. Translated: CASSLPGQGTRQPQHF.

The rearrangement links TRBV4-1 to TRBJ1-6; no clear D gene. The germline V gene has CDR1 MGHRA and CDR2 YSYEKL. The CDR3 consists of 12 residues. V was shortened by 1 base and J by 10 bases, with 5 bases between the two germline ends. CDR3 residues: CASSQAKSPLHF. CDR3 DNA: TGCGCCAGCAGCCAAGCGAAATCACCCCTCCACTTT.

This chain links TRBV6-4 with TRBJ2-5; 7 bases map to TRBD2. This CDR3 is 13 amino acids long. V dropped 11 bases and J dropped 5; count of bases not matched to a gene: 11. Germline assignment: CDR1 MRHNA and CDR2 SNTAGT. DNA for the CDR3: TGTGCCGCCCAGCGGGGCCATTCGGAGACCCAGTACTTC. It yields the protein CAAQRGHSETQYF.

This clone was seen only a few times. This sequence joins TRBV5-1 and TRBJ1-3; 11 positions agree with TRBD1. The CDR3 is 19 amino acids. Germline assignment: CDR1 SGHRS and CDR2 YFSETQ. V shed 4 bases and J 0 bases; nucleotides not matched to a gene: 12. The CDR3 is CASSPGRRTGGLSGNTIYF. Written as DNA, the CDR3 is TGCGCCAGCAGCCCGGGCCGGCGGACAGGGGGCCTCTCTGGAAACACCATATATTTT.